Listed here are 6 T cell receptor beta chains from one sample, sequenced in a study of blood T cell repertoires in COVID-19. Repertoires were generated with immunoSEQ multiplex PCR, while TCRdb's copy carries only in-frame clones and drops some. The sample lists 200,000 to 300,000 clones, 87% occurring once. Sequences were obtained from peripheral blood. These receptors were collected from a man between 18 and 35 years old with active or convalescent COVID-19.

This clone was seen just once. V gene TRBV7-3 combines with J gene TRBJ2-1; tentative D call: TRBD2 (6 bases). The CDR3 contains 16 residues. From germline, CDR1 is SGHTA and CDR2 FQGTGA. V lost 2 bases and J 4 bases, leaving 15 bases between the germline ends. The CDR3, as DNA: TGTGCCAGCAGCTTACAGGCGGGATTAACTTACAATGAGCAGTTCTTC. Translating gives CASSLQAGLTYNEQFF.

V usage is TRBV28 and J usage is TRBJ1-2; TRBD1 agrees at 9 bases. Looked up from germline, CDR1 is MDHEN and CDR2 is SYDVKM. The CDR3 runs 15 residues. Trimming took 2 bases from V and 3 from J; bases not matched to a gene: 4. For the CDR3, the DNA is TGTGCCAGCAGTTTAGTGGGACAGGGAGACTATGGCTACACCTTC. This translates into CASSLVGQGDYGYTF.

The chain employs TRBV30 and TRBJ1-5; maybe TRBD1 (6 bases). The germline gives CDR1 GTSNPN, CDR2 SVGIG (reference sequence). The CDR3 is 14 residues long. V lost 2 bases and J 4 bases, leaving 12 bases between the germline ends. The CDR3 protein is CAWSPPDRNQPQHF. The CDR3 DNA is TGTGCCTGGAGTCCCCCTGACAGGAATCAGCCCCAGCATTTT.

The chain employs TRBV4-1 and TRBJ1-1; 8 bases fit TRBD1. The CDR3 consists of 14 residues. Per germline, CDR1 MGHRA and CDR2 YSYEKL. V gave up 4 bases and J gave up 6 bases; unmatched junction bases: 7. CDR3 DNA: TGCGCCAGCAGCCGGGAGGGACAGGCTTCTGAAGCTTTCTTT. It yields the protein CASSREGQASEAFF.

The CDR3 here is CASSVPRAGGSTDTQYF. The CDR3 bases are TGTGCCAGCAGCGTCCCTAGAGCGGGTGGAAGCACAGATACGCAGTATTTT. The gene calls are TRBV9 and TRBJ2-3, with D possibly TRBD2 on 6 matching bases. The germline V gene encodes CDR1 SGDLS and CDR2 YYNGEE. V was shortened by 2 bases and J by 0 bases, with 16 bases between the two germline ends. CDR3 length: 17 residues.

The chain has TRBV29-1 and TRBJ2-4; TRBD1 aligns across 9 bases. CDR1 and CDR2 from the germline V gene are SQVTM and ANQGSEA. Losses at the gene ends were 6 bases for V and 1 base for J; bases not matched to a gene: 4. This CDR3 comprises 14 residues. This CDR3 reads CSVQGAMAKNIQYF. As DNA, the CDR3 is TGCAGCGTACAGGGGGCTATGGCCAAAAACATTCAGTACTTC.